This entry lists 5 T cell receptor beta chains sequenced from one sample in a study of cytomegalovirus exposure and HLA in healthy donors. 60 Vbeta and 13 Jbeta primers were used in PCR. Assay: immunoSEQ multiplex PCR; the TCRdb copy retains only in-frame clones and omits some. The sample has approximately 150,000 clones, 70% to 85% seen once. Sequencing was performed on PBMCs. These TCRs come from a man aged 35 to 55 in good health and CMV-seronegative.

This clone has more than one count but fewer than ten. V usage is TRBV19 and J usage is TRBJ1-4; D remains ambiguous. Trimming pared 5 bases from V and 14 bases from J, leaving 15 bases between. Germline CDR1 and CDR2: LNHDA and SQIVND (reference sequence). The CDR3 contains 12 residues. In DNA, the CDR3 is TGTGCCAGTAGTTTTTCCGAGCGGAGTCTGTTTTTT. Its translation is CASSFSERSLFF.

The chain has TRBV9 and TRBJ2-2, with D unresolved. V lost 7 bases and J 1 base, leaving 8 bases between the germline ends. The CDR3 covers 13 residues. Germline loops: CDR1 SGDLS, CDR2 YYNGEE. CDR3 amino acids: CASAAWNTGELFF. The CDR3 region has the DNA TGTGCCAGCGCGGCCTGGAACACCGGGGAGCTGTTTTTT.

This clone was observed once. The chain recombines TRBV19 with TRBJ2-1; 10 positions agree with TRBD1. CDR3 length: 14 residues. The V and J ends lost 5 bases and 15 bases, in that order; junction bases with no gene match: 13. Germline CDR1 reads LNHDA; CDR2 reads SQIVND (reference sequence). The CDR3 nucleotides are TGTGCCAGTAGTGTCCGACAGGGGGCTGGGGGAACGTTCTTC. As protein: CASSVRQGAGGTFF. The full variable domain, rest sourced from reference TRBV19 and TRBJ2-1, is DGGITQSPKYLFRKEGQNVTLSCEQNLNHDAMYWYRQDPGQGLRLIYYSQIVNDFQKGDIAEGYSVSREKKESFPLTVTSAQKNPTAFYLCASSVRQGAGGTFFGPGTRLTVL.

In its sample, this clone was seen once. The chain employs TRBV28 and TRBJ1-2; D gene uncertain. The CDR3 contains 15 residues. Germline CDR1 and CDR2: MDHEN and SYDVKM. Trimming pared 3 bases from V and 4 bases from J, leaving 15 bases between. DNA of the CDR3: TGTGCCAGCAGTTTGGACTTGAGGGCAGTCTATGGCTACACCTTC. Protein sequence: CASSLDLRAVYGYTF.

The rearrangement uses TRBV5-1 and TRBJ2-3; 10 bases map to TRBD2. The J segment lost 3 bases and the V segment lost 3 bases, leaving 7 bases of the junction unmatched. The CDR3 is made up of 16 amino acids. The germline V gene encodes CDR1 SGHRS and CDR2 YFSETQ. CDR3 sequence (DNA): TGCGCCAGCAGCTCAGCGGGGGGGCCGTATACAGATACGCAGTATTTT. It codes for CASSSAGGPYTDTQYF.